Given below is one TCR beta chain in context. In the original workflow: Amplifying reference gene primers gave estimates of nucleated cell counts. Assay used: immunoSEQ multiplex PCR; TCRdb lists only in-frame clones, some missing. The D gene and trimming were derived from the DNA, and the V and J assignments and clone size from that table. This table has around 120,000 clones, roughly 80% appearing once. Trimming stripped 0 bases from V and 5 bases from J, with 12 bases between. This CDR3 has 15 amino acids. CDR1 and CDR2 from the germline V gene are LGHDT and YNNKEL (reference sequence). The data belong to a study of blood T cell repertoires in COVID-19. Study as a whole: Sites across the United States, Italy and Spain contributed samples from acute and convalescent COVID-19. From T cells, B-cell-depleted T cells, or PBMCs came the material, which was cDNA or gDNA.

This TCR came from a man between 65 and 85 years old with acute or convalescent COVID-19. Sequenced: peripheral blood. The chain couples TRBV3-1 (or the pseudogene TRBV3-2) to TRBJ2-3; a weak D match, TRBD2 (7 bases). CDR3 bases: TGTGCCAGCAGCCAAGAAGGGGGGGGCGAAGATACGCAGTATTTT. Amino acids: CASSQEGGGEDTQYF.